This TCR beta chain derives from a study of T cells in localized non-small cell lung cancer. Findings of the study overall: Clonality peaked in uninvolved adjacent lung rather than tumor. The study linked higher blood T cell density to longer overall survival. For the top 100 tumor clones, a median around 61 also appeared in adjacent lung. Heterogeneity within the tumor remains possible, as just one region underwent sequencing.

The V gene lost 10 bases and the J gene lost 4 bases, with 10 bases spanning the gap. The CDR3 runs 11 residues. The germline gives CDR1 WSHSY, CDR2 SAAADI. As to this clone: Its antigen is not identified.

Generated by immunoSEQ multiplex PCR, the TCRdb table keeps only in-frame clones and is missing some. The table has roughly 39,000 clones, 90% to 95% seen once. Source: PBMCs, taken before any cancer treatment. The genes are TRBV10-2 and TRBJ1-2, with D unclear. This receptor was obtained from a woman aged 35 to 75 with stage II lung adenocarcinoma. The CDR3 coding sequence is TGCGCCACCCGGACGAGCTATGGCTACACCTTC. This encodes CATRTSYGYTF.